The source of this TCR beta chain is a study of T cells in tuberculosis. Study-level background: In South Africa, adults with active tuberculosis were compared with IGRA-negative and latently infected IGRA-positive adolescents.

Notes on the study in general: Active tuberculosis alpha repertoires lay closer to GMM-specific TCRs than controls'. The TCR-beta difference was not significant; alpha differences partly reflected length.

Sequencing was performed with immunoSEQ multiplex PCR; in TCRdb, only in-frame clones are kept and a portion is missing. The sample shows roughly 30,000 clones, about nine tenths of them seen only once. Germline V gene sequence: CDR1 SEHNR, CDR2 FQNEAQ (reference sequence). CDR3 length: 11 amino acids. The ends were cut back, 8 bases at V and 5 bases at J, with 9 bases in the middle. Each clinical donor contributed on average around 100,000 T cells from unsorted cryopreserved PBMC. Concerning this clone: Its matching antigen is unknown.

The sequencing sample was made of PBMCs. The clonotype was recovered from a donor aged 10-29 years with latent tuberculosis or without tuberculosis infection. V gene TRBV7-9 combines with J gene TRBJ1-1; possibly TRBD1 for D (6 bases). CDR3 region: CASRGGTEAFF. The CDR3 nucleotides read TGTGCCAGCCGAGGGGGAACTGAAGCTTTCTTT.